Following are 31 T cell receptor beta chains from one sample sequenced in a study of cytomegalovirus exposure and HLA in healthy donors. PCR was performed using 60 Vbeta and 13 Jbeta primers. Generated by immunoSEQ multiplex PCR, the TCRdb table keeps only in-frame clones and is missing some. Its listing shows fewer than 250,000 clones. The sequenced sample was PBMCs. All receptors come from a woman aged 30 to 39 in good health and CMV-seropositive.

The chain employs TRBV2 and TRBJ1-4; D gene uncertain. Germline CDR1 reads SNHLY; CDR2 reads FYNNEI. Trimming took 4 bases from V and 10 from J, leaving 13 bases between them. The CDR3 is 13 amino acids. The chain's CDR3 is CASSGFNEGKLFF. Here the CDR3 DNA reads TGTGCCAGCAGTGGATTTAATGAGGGAAAACTGTTTTTT.

The chain uses TRBV5-1 and TRBJ2-5; 9 bases line up with TRBD1. The J call may be mistaken, given a closer DNA end match to TRBJ2-7. CDR1 and CDR2 (germline): SGHRS, YFSETQ. The CDR3 is 16 residues long. Here the CDR3 DNA reads TGCGCCAGCAGCTTGTTAGCGGACAGGGGATCCTACGAGCAGTACTTC. Amino acids: CASSLLADRGSYEQYF.

This chain links TRBV4-1 with TRBJ1-1; D is ambiguous. With 4 bases removed from V and 1 base from J, the gap between germline ends came to 13 bases. This CDR3 spans 15 amino acids. CDR1 MGHRA and CDR2 YSYEKL come from the germline V gene. In nucleotides, the CDR3 is TGCGCCAGCAGCCCGAATCCCAGGTCGAACACTGAAGCTTTCTTT. It encodes CASSPNPRSNTEAFF.

V gene TRBV9 combines with J gene TRBJ2-1; TRBD2 aligns across 12 bases. V shed 4 bases, J shed 8 bases, and the junction held 7 bases outside the gene matches. CDR3 length: 15 amino acids. In germline, CDR1 is SGDLS, CDR2 YYNGEE. CDR3 nucleotides: TGTGCCAGCAGCTACCTAGCGGGAGGGCCCCATGAGCAGTTCTTC. It codes for CASSYLAGGPHEQFF.

This chain links TRBV20-1 with TRBJ2-5; D call uncertain. The V end was cut by 5 bases, the J end by 10 bases, with 14 bases between. Germline V gives CDR1 DFQATT, CDR2 SNEGSKA (reference sequence). The CDR3 consists of 11 residues. The CDR3 nucleotides are TGCAGTGCTCAGACACCCGCTTACCAGTACTTC. It yields the protein CSAQTPAYQYF.

The chain recombines TRBV25-1 with TRBJ2-7; 7 bases line up with TRBD2. The CDR3 is made up of 14 amino acids. V lost 3 bases, J lost 5 bases, and 7 bases stayed unmatched. Looked up from germline, CDR1 is MGHDK and CDR2 is SYGVNS. The CDR3 DNA follows: TGTGCCAGCAGTGATGGGCGGGAGCGTGACGAGCAGTACTTC. Translation gives CASSDGRERDEQYF.

The chain joins TRBV28 to TRBJ1-4; 7 bases are shared with TRBD1. CDR1 and CDR2 from the germline V gene are MDHEN and SYDVKM. The CDR3 runs to 15 residues. The V gene end was trimmed by 3 bases and the J gene end by 7 bases; junction bases not matched to a gene: 8. This CDR3 is CASSLIQGGSEKLFF. The CDR3 nucleotides are TGTGCCAGCAGTTTGATTCAGGGGGGCAGTGAAAAACTGTTTTTT.

V is TRBV7-2 and J is TRBJ2-5; weak D call: TRBD2 (5 bases). This CDR3 region has 15 residues. Trimming took 0 bases from V and 0 from J, leaving 8 bases between them. CDR1 is SGHTA and CDR2 is FQGNSA in the germline V gene. Written as DNA, the CDR3 is TGTGCCAGCAGCTTAGCGGGAGCGTACCAAGAGACCCAGTACTTC. The encoded protein is CASSLAGAYQETQYF.

The V call is TRBV27, the J call TRBJ1-6, with D unclear. V dropped 0 bases and J dropped 5 bases, with 11 bases sitting between them. In germline, CDR1 is MNHEY, CDR2 SMNVEV (reference sequence). CDR3 size: 16 residues. DNA of the CDR3: TGTGCCAGCAGTTTATCGGTTCCAGAAGATAATTCACCCCTCCACTTT. This gives the protein CASSLSVPEDNSPLHF.

The CDR3 reads CSARPTGGRPMGGYTF. In DNA, the CDR3 is TGCAGCGCCCGTCCGACAGGGGGCCGCCCAATGGGAGGCTACACCTTC. The chain carries TRBV29-1 and TRBJ1-2, with 10 nucleotides matching TRBD1. Germline values: CDR1 SQVTM, CDR2 ANQGSEA. CDR3 length: 16 amino acids. With 7 bases clipped from V and 8 bases from J, the junction kept 19 bases outside the gene matches.

Concerning this clone: Because the CDR3 is missing its conserved closing phenylalanine or tryptophan, this is likely a read error. This chain uses TRBV10-1 with TRBJ1-1; D might be TRBD1 (5 bases). Per the germline V gene, CDR1 is WNHNN and CDR2 is SYGVQD (reference sequence). The CDR3 is 13 residues long. V lost 4 bases and J lost 6, with 12 bases in between. This chain's CDR3 is CASSVGLTAEAFS. The CDR3 DNA follows: TGCGCCAGCAGTGTGGGACTGACAGCTGAAGCTTTCTCT.

The J gene is TRBJ2-2, the V gene TRBV28; 9 bases agree with TRBD1. This CDR3 region has 15 residues. V shed 7 bases, J shed 3 bases, and the junction held 6 bases outside the gene matches. Germline values: CDR1 MDHEN, CDR2 SYDVKM. CDR3 sequence (DNA): TGTGCCAGCAAGGGGCGGACAGGGGACACCGGGGAGCTGTTTTTT. Translation: CASKGRTGDTGELFF.

CDR3 residues: CASSPGLASYNEQFF. In nucleotides, the CDR3 is TGTGCCAGCAGCCCCGGACTAGCCTCCTACAATGAGCAGTTCTTC. This chain connects TRBV11-2 to TRBJ2-1; TRBD2 agrees at 8 bases. The V and J ends lost 5 bases and 0 bases, in that order; junction bases with no gene match: 3. The CDR3 loop spans 15 amino acids. Germline V gene sequence: CDR1 SGHAT, CDR2 FQNNGV.

V is TRBV21-1 and J is TRBJ2-2; the listed D gene, TRBD2, was not tested against the DNA. TRBV21-1 has pseudogene status. The CDR3 length is 12 residues. For the CDR3, the DNA is TGTGCCAGCAGCCCGGGGGGTCGGGAGCTGTTTTTT. Translated, it gives CASSPGGRELFF.

This sequence joins TRBV28 and TRBJ1-5, with 7 bases matching TRBD1. Per germline, CDR1 MDHEN and CDR2 SYDVKM. The V gene end was trimmed by 3 bases and the J gene end by 4 bases; junction bases not matched to a gene: 9. The CDR3 covers 16 residues. CDR3 sequence reads: CASSLPGQVLNQPQHF. CDR3 sequence (DNA): TGTGCCAGCAGTTTGCCTGGACAGGTCCTTAATCAGCCCCAGCATTTT.

J is TRBJ1-5 and V is TRBV19; D possibly corresponds to TRBD1 (5 bases). The CDR3 has 15 amino acids. The germline V gene encodes CDR1 LNHDA and CDR2 SQIVND (reference sequence). Trimming shortened V by 7 bases and J by 1 base, and 14 bases separated the two germline ends. CDR3 DNA: TGTGCCAGTATGAGGGCGGGGACCAGCAATCAGCCCCAGCATTTT. Amino acids: CASMRAGTSNQPQHF. The full variable domain, rest sourced from reference TRBV19 and TRBJ1-5, is DGGITQSPKYLFRKEGQNVTLSCEQNLNHDAMYWYRQDPGQGLRLIYYSQIVNDFQKGDIAEGYSVSREKKESFPLTVTSAQKNPTAFYLCASMRAGTSNQPQHFGDGTRLSIL.

The chain carries TRBV2 and TRBJ2-5; 7 bases match TRBD2. The J segment lost 5 bases and the V segment lost 9 bases, leaving 6 bases of the junction unmatched. The CDR3 has 12 amino acids. CDR1 is SNHLY, CDR2 FYNNEI, per germline. Written as DNA, the CDR3 is TGTGCCAGTCTAGCGGACCGGGAGACCCAGTACTTC. It encodes CASLADRETQYF.

V usage is TRBV6-4 and J usage is TRBJ1-2; 11 bases line up with TRBD1. The CDR3 runs to 14 residues. The J segment lost 8 bases and the V segment lost 3 bases, leaving 5 bases of the junction unmatched. Germline CDR1 reads MRHNA; CDR2 reads SNTAGT. CDR3 region: CASSDSGTGGGYTF. As DNA, the CDR3 is TGTGCCAGCAGTGATTCCGGGACAGGGGGAGGCTACACCTTC.

The chain carries TRBV28 and TRBJ1-5; 10 bases are a match to TRBD1. Per the germline V gene, CDR1 is MDHEN and CDR2 is SYDVKM. This CDR3 region has 18 residues. With V trimmed by 4 bases and J by 2 bases, 11 bases remained unmatched. This chain's CDR3 is CASSSGQGIGVGNQPQHF. CDR3 bases: TGTGCCAGCAGTTCGGGACAGGGGATCGGAGTAGGCAATCAGCCCCAGCATTTT.

The genes are TRBV15 and TRBJ2-1; 8 bases are a match to TRBD2. CDR1 is LNHNV, CDR2 YYDKDF, per germline (reference sequence). The CDR3 totals 16 residues. After removal of 0 bases from V and 5 bases from J, the junction contained 6 bases not matched to a gene. The CDR3 coding sequence is TGTGCCACCAGCAGAGAAATAGCGGGGTTCAACAATGAGCAGTTCTTC. Amino acids: CATSREIAGFNNEQFF. The entire variable domain, with the rest obtained from reference TRBV15 and TRBJ2-1, is as follows: DAMVIQNPRYQVTQFGKPVTLSCSQTLNHNVMYWYQQKSSQAPKLLFHYYDKDFNNEADTPDNFQSRRPNTSFCFLDIRSPGLGDTAMYLCATSREIAGFNNEQFFGPGTRLTVL.

CDR3 coding DNA: TGTGCCAGCAGCCAAGATTTTAGCGTCGCTAACAATGAGCAGTTCTTC. Translation gives CASSQDFSVANNEQFF. V is TRBV4-2 and J is TRBJ2-1; maybe TRBD2 (5 bases). Trimming left V 0 bases short and J 5 bases short, with 14 bases between. The CDR3 contains 16 residues. CDR1 LGHNA and CDR2 YNFKEQ come from the germline V gene.

The chain is built from TRBV6-1 and TRBJ2-7, with D uncertain. The CDR3 consists of 13 residues. Germline CDR1 reads MNHNS; CDR2 reads SASEGT. Trimming removed 6 bases from V and 1 base from J, with 10 bases in between. The DNA of the CDR3 is TGTGCCAGCAGCGTCCTAGAGTCCTACGAGCAGTACTTC. This codes for CASSVLESYEQYF.

The rearrangement uses TRBV18 and TRBJ2-3, with 7 bases fitting TRBD2. V was clipped by 6 bases and J by 0 bases; unmatched bases: 9. The CDR3 is made up of 16 amino acids. The germline CDR1 and CDR2 sequences are KGHSH and LQKENI. CDR3 sequence reads: CASSTTGGSSTDTQYF. The DNA of the CDR3 is TGTGCCAGCTCTACGACCGGGGGGTCGAGCACAGATACGCAGTATTTT.

The chain has TRBV5-1 and TRBJ1-2; D perhaps matches TRBD1 (6 bases). Germline assignment: CDR1 SGHRS and CDR2 YFSETQ. The CDR3 has 17 residues. Deletions cut 4 bases from V and 0 bases from J, with 19 bases between. The DNA of the CDR3 is TGCGCCAGCAGCCCCCGGGGGGCAAGAATCCCTAACTATGGCTACACCTTC. Protein product: CASSPRGARIPNYGYTF.

The V and J genes are TRBV7-9 and TRBJ2-5; the match to TRBD2 covers 12 bases. This CDR3 has 15 amino acids. Looked up from germline, CDR1 is SEHNR and CDR2 is FQNEAQ (reference sequence). Trimming at V came to 1 base and at J to 3 bases, leaving 0 bases not matched to a gene. CDR3 region: CASSLGLAGEETQYF. In nucleotides, the CDR3 is TGTGCCAGCAGCTTAGGACTAGCGGGAGAAGAGACCCAGTACTTC.

This chain connects TRBV28 to TRBJ1-4, with a weak D call TRBD1 (6 bases). The CDR3 runs 16 residues. V was shortened by 2 bases and J by 6 bases, with 16 bases between the two germline ends. CDR1 and CDR2 from the germline V gene are MDHEN and SYDVKM. In DNA form, the CDR3 reads TGTGCCAGCAGTTTAGCCCCTGGCAGGGGAGATGAAAAACTGTTTTTT. It encodes CASSLAPGRGDEKLFF.

The chain is built from TRBV19 and TRBJ1-2; 9 bases match TRBD1. The length of the CDR3 is 15 residues. Germline V gene lookup returns CDR1 LNHDA and CDR2 SQIVND (reference sequence). J lost 4 bases, V lost 4 bases, and 7 bases had no gene match. The CDR3 DNA is TGTGCCAGTAGTACCCGGGACAGGGTCAGCTATGGCTACACCTTC. It translates to CASSTRDRVSYGYTF.

The V and J genes are TRBV4-1 and TRBJ2-1; TRBD2 might be the D (5 bases). V lost 7 bases and J lost 10, with 11 bases in between. Germline V lookup: CDR1 MGHRA, CDR2 YSYEKL. The CDR3 is 11 residues long. CDR3: CASNKEGEQFF. The CDR3 region has the DNA TGCGCCAGCAACAAAGAGGGCGAGCAGTTCTTC.

The chain recombines TRBV7-9 with TRBJ1-1; 8 nucleotides agree with TRBD1. The J segment lost 4 bases and the V segment lost 7 bases, leaving 5 bases of the junction unmatched. The CDR3 covers 13 residues. The germline V gene has CDR1 SEHNR and CDR2 FQNEAQ (reference sequence). DNA of the CDR3: TGTGCCAGCACCCAGACAGGGGTCACTGAAGCTTTCTTT. It codes for CASTQTGVTEAFF.

The CDR3 coding sequence is TGCGCCAGCAGCCCCGGCAGACCGGGTTTGGCGACTACCCAAGAGACCCAGTACTTC. It yields the protein CASSPGRPGLATTQETQYF. This chain connects TRBV5-1 to TRBJ2-5; weak D call: TRBD2 (5 bases). V lost 4 bases to trimming and J lost 1 base, with 26 bases between them. CDR3 size: 19 residues. CDR1 and CDR2 (germline): SGHRS, YFSETQ.

This rearrangement joins TRBV18 to TRBJ1-1; maybe TRBD1 (6 bases). This CDR3 comprises 15 residues. V was shortened by 3 bases and J by 3 bases, with 14 bases between the two germline ends. Per the germline V gene, CDR1 is KGHSH and CDR2 is LQKENI. CDR3 in DNA: TGTGCCAGCTCACCTGGTGGGGGGGCCGACACTGAAGCTTTCTTT. It yields the protein CASSPGGGADTEAFF. The full variable domain, in which reference TRBV18 and TRBJ1-1 provide the parts outside the CDR3, is NAGVMQNPRHLVRRRGQEARLRCSPMKGHSHVYWYRQLPEEGLKFMVYLQKENIIDESGMPKERFSAEFPKEGPSILRIQQVVRGDSAAYFCASSPGGGADTEAFFGQGTRLTVV.